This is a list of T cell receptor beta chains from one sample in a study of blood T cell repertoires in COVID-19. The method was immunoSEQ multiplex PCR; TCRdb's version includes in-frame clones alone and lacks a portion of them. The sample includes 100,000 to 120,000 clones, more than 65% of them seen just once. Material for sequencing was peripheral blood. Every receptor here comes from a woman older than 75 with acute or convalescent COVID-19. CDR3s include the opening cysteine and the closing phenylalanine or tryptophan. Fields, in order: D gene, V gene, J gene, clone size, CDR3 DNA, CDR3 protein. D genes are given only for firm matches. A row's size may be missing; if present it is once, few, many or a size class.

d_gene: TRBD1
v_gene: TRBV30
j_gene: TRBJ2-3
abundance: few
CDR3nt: TGTGCCTGGAGTACCGGACAGGGTGTAAGGGATACGCAGTATTTT
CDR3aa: CAWSTGQGVRDTQYF

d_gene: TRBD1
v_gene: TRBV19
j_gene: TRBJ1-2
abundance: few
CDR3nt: TGTGCCAGTAGTGCGTTCAACAGGGGCAGGAACTATGGCTACACCTTC
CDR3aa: CASSAFNRGRNYGYTF

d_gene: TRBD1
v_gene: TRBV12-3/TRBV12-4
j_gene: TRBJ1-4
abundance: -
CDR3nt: TGTGCCAGCAGTGGACAGGGAGATGAAAAACTGTTTTTT
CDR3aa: CASSGQGDEKLFF

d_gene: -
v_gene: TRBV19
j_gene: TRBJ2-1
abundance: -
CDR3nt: TGTGCCAGTAGCCAGCAGGGGGGCAATGAGCAGTTCTTC
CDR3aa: CASSQQGGNEQFF

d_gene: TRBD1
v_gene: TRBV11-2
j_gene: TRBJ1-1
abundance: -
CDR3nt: TGTGCCAGCAGCCACGGACAGGGGGCAGTGAACACTGAAGCTTTCTTT
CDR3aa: CASSHGQGAVNTEAFF

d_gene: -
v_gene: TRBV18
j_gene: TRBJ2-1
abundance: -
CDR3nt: TGTGCCAGCTCACCACCCCTAGCGCGCAATGAGCAGTTCTTC
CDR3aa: CASSPPLARNEQFF

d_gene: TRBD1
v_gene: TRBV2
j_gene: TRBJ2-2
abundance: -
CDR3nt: TGTGCCAGCATCAGGACAGGGGTTGGGAGAACCGGGGAGCTGTTTTTT
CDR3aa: CASIRTGVGRTGELFF

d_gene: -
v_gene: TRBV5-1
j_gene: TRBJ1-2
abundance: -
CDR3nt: TGCGCCAGCAGCGGGGCCGGGTCCCTTAGAGAAGGCTACACCTTC
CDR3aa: CASSGAGSLREGYTF

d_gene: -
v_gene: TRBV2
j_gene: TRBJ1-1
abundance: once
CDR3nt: TGTGCCAGCAGCCCACAGGGAGTGCTGAACACTGAAGCTTTCTTT
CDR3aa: CASSPQGVLNTEAFF

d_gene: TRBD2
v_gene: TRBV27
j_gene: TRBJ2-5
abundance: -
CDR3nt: TGTGCCAGCAGTCTAGGGAGGGCGGCACTTCAAGAGACCCAGTACTTC
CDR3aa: CASSLGRAALQETQYF

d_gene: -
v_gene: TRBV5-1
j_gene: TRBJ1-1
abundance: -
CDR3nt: TGCGCCAGCAGCTTGGGGATAACTATGAACACTGAAGCTTTCTTT
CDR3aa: CASSLGITMNTEAFF

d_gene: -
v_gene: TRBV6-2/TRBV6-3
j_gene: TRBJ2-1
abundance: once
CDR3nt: TGTGCCAGCAGTTACGCACAGAGCTCCTACAATGAGCAGTTCTTC
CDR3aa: CASSYAQSSYNEQFF

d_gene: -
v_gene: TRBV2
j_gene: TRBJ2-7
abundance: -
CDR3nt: TGTGCCAGCTCGTACTCCTACGAGCAGTACTTC
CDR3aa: CASSYSYEQYF

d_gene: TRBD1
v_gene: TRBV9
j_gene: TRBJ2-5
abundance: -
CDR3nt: TGTGCCAGCAGCGTCGGACAGGGGGCGGTCTGGGAGACCCAGTACTTC
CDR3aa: CASSVGQGAVWETQYF